Listed below are T cell receptor beta chains from one sample, sequenced in a study of shared clonotypes between healthy human individuals. TCRdb's table, derived via immunoSEQ multiplex PCR, lists solely in-frame clones and lacks some. The sample holds around 2.5 million clones, over 85% seen once. Specimen: naive CD4+ T cells from PBMCs. The receptors stem from a man between 18 and 35 years old in good health. Some clones in this sample may be carry-over from other donors' samples. The CDR3 runs from the conserved cysteine through the conserved F or W. Fields, in order: CDR3 protein, CDR3 DNA, J gene, D gene, V gene, clone size. D genes are given only for firm matches. Size values are once, few and many counts, or a class for expanded clones, and some rows have none.

CDR3 protein: CATLAGSFDTQYF; CDR3 DNA: TGTGCCACCCTAGCGGGATCCTTCGATACGCAGTATTTT; J gene: TRBJ2-3; D gene: TRBD2; V gene: TRBV10-3; clone size: .
CDR3 protein: CASSGVQGSQPQHF; CDR3 DNA: TGTGCCAGCTCAGGGGTGCAGGGTTCGCAGCCCCAGCATTTT; J gene: TRBJ1-5; D gene: .; V gene: TRBV18; clone size: .
CDR3 protein: CASTRLAGGPDRYEQFF; CDR3 DNA: TGTGCCAGTACAAGACTAGCGGGAGGGCCCGATCGGTATGAGCAGTTCTTC; J gene: TRBJ2-1; D gene: TRBD2; V gene: TRBV19; clone size: .
CDR3 protein: CASSLGGSTSNEQFF; CDR3 DNA: TGCGCCAGCAGCTTGGGTGGGAGTACGTCTAATGAGCAGTTCTTC; J gene: TRBJ2-1; D gene: .; V gene: TRBV5-1; clone size: .
CDR3 protein: CASSPGTGVWYGYTF; CDR3 DNA: TGTGCCAGCTCACCCGGGACAGGGGTGTGGTATGGCTACACCTTC; J gene: TRBJ1-2; D gene: TRBD1; V gene: TRBV18; clone size: once
CDR3 protein: CASSSILAGSTDTQYF; CDR3 DNA: TGTGCCAGCAGCTCGATACTAGCGGGTAGCACAGATACGCAGTATTTT; J gene: TRBJ2-3; D gene: TRBD2; V gene: TRBV7-2; clone size: .
CDR3 protein: CASSEGYSGNTIYF; CDR3 DNA: TGTGCCAGCAGCGAGGGTTACTCTGGAAACACCATATATTTT; J gene: TRBJ1-3; D gene: .; V gene: TRBV9; clone size: once
CDR3 protein: CSVRTSGSSYNEQFF; CDR3 DNA: TGCAGCGTTCGGACTAGCGGGAGCTCCTACAATGAGCAGTTCTTC; J gene: TRBJ2-1; D gene: TRBD2; V gene: TRBV29-1; clone size: .
CDR3 protein: CASSLLGPNYGYTF; CDR3 DNA: TGTGCCAGCAGTTTACTGGGACCTAACTATGGCTACACCTTC; J gene: TRBJ1-2; D gene: .; V gene: TRBV28; clone size: .
CDR3 protein: CASSLVGSLDPYF; CDR3 DNA: TGTGCCAGCAGCTTAGTAGGCTCCCTGGACCCGTATTTT; J gene: TRBJ2-3; D gene: .; V gene: TRBV7-9; clone size: .
CDR3 protein: CASSARQTGSGNTIYF; CDR3 DNA: TGTGCCAGCAGCGCTAGACAGACCGGCTCTGGAAACACCATATATTTT; J gene: TRBJ1-3; D gene: .; V gene: TRBV9; clone size: .
CDR3 protein: CASSAQRERQETQYF; CDR3 DNA: TGTGCCAGCAGCGCGCAGCGGGAGAGGCAAGAGACCCAGTACTTC; J gene: TRBJ2-5; D gene: TRBD2; V gene: TRBV9; clone size: .
CDR3 protein: CASSLESWGFEQFF; CDR3 DNA: TGCGCCAGCAGCTTGGAGAGTTGGGGGTTTGAGCAGTTCTTC; J gene: TRBJ2-1; D gene: .; V gene: TRBV5-1; clone size: .
CDR3 protein: CASSQDLGGGAEAFF; CDR3 DNA: TGCGCCAGCAGCCAAGATTTGGGGGGAGGTGCTGAAGCTTTCTTT; J gene: TRBJ1-1; D gene: .; V gene: TRBV4-1; clone size: .
CDR3 protein: CASSLGPDRGFEKLFF; CDR3 DNA: TGTGCCAGCAGCTTAGGGCCTGACAGGGGATTTGAAAAACTGTTTTTT; J gene: TRBJ1-4; D gene: TRBD1; V gene: TRBV7-9; clone size: .
CDR3 protein: CASGLPGLAGHNEQFF; CDR3 DNA: TGTGCTAGTGGTTTGCCCGGACTAGCGGGGCACAATGAGCAGTTCTTC; J gene: TRBJ2-1; D gene: TRBD2; V gene: TRBV12-5; clone size: .
CDR3 protein: CASSRARGSDTQYF; CDR3 DNA: TGTGCCAGCAGTAGGGCCAGGGGCTCGGATACGCAGTATTTT; J gene: TRBJ2-3; D gene: .; V gene: TRBV6-5; clone size: .
CDR3 protein: CASSLGFFSPLHF; CDR3 DNA: TGTGCCAGCAGTTTGGGGTTTTTTTCACCCCTCCACTTT; J gene: TRBJ1-6; D gene: .; V gene: TRBV27; clone size: .
CDR3 protein: CASSQEEGIAGFAKNIQYF; CDR3 DNA: TGCGCCAGCAGCCAAGAAGAGGGAATAGCGGGATTCGCCAAAAACATTCAGTACTTC; J gene: TRBJ2-4; D gene: TRBD2; V gene: TRBV4-1; clone size: .
CDR3 protein: CASSPGRVSYGYTF; CDR3 DNA: TGTGCCAGCAGCCCAGGACGGGTTTCCTATGGCTACACCTTC; J gene: TRBJ1-2; D gene: .; V gene: TRBV6-5; clone size: .
CDR3 protein: CAWSARGPDLDTQYF; CDR3 DNA: TGTGCCTGGAGTGCCCGCGGCCCGGACCTAGATACGCAGTATTTT; J gene: TRBJ2-3; D gene: .; V gene: TRBV30; clone size: .
CDR3 protein: CASSLGSTSQETQYF; CDR3 DNA: TGTGCCAGCAGTCTAGGGAGTACCTCCCAAGAGACCCAGTACTTC; J gene: TRBJ2-5; D gene: .; V gene: TRBV28; clone size: .
CDR3 protein: CASSPGLDYNEQFF; CDR3 DNA: TGTGCCAGCAGTCCAGGACTGGACTACAATGAGCAGTTCTTC; J gene: TRBJ2-1; D gene: .; V gene: TRBV27; clone size: .
CDR3 protein: CASSRDRSNEKLFF; CDR3 DNA: TGTGCCAGCAGCCGGGACAGGTCTAATGAAAAACTGTTTTTT; J gene: TRBJ1-4; D gene: TRBD1; V gene: TRBV7-9; clone size: .
CDR3 protein: CASSPAGNTEAFF; CDR3 DNA: TGTGCCAGCAGTCCGGCAGGAAACACTGAAGCTTTCTTT; J gene: TRBJ1-1; D gene: .; V gene: TRBV28; clone size: .
CDR3 protein: CSVDAGTSVSYEQYF; CDR3 DNA: TGCAGCGTTGACGCAGGGACTAGCGTCTCCTACGAGCAGTACTTC; J gene: TRBJ2-7; D gene: TRBD2; V gene: TRBV29-1; clone size: .
CDR3 protein: CASSSLGGTEAFF; CDR3 DNA: TGTGCCAGCAGTTCCTTGGGAGGCACTGAAGCTTTCTTT; J gene: TRBJ1-1; D gene: .; V gene: TRBV6-1; clone size: .
CDR3 protein: CASSVGQGDGGELFF; CDR3 DNA: TGTGCCAGCAGCGTGGGACAGGGGGATGGCGGGGAGCTGTTTTTT; J gene: TRBJ2-2; D gene: TRBD1; V gene: TRBV7-2; clone size: .
CDR3 protein: CASSIDGLAGGPRNEQFF; CDR3 DNA: TGTGCCAGTAGTATAGACGGACTAGCGGGAGGGCCGAGGAATGAGCAGTTCTTC; J gene: TRBJ2-1; D gene: TRBD2; V gene: TRBV19; clone size: once
CDR3 protein: CASRRASGRLDEQFF; CDR3 DNA: TGTGCCAGCAGGCGGGCTAGCGGGAGACTGGATGAGCAGTTCTTC; J gene: TRBJ2-1; D gene: TRBD2; V gene: TRBV7-2; clone size: .
CDR3 protein: CASSLRGGSYNEQFF; CDR3 DNA: TGTGCCAGCAGCTTAAGGGGGGGTTCCTACAATGAGCAGTTCTTC; J gene: TRBJ2-1; D gene: TRBD2; V gene: TRBV7-3; clone size: .
CDR3 protein: CASSPTIPGAPPYEQYF; CDR3 DNA: TGTGCCAGCTCCCCCACTATACCGGGCGCCCCGCCGTACGAGCAGTACTTC; J gene: TRBJ2-7; D gene: .; V gene: TRBV19; clone size: .